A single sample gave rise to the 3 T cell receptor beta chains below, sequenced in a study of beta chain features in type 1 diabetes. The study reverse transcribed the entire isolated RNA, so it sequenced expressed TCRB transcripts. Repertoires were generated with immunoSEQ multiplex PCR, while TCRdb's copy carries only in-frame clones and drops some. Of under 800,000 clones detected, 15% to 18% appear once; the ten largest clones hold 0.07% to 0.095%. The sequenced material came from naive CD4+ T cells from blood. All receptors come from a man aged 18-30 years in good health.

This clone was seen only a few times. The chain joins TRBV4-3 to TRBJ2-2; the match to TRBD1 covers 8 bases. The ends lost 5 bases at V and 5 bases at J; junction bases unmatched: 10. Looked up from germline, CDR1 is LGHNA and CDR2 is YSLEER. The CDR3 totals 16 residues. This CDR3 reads CASSSEGDRRTGELFF. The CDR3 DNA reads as TGCGCCAGCAGCTCGGAAGGGGACAGGAGGACCGGGGAGCTGTTTTTT.

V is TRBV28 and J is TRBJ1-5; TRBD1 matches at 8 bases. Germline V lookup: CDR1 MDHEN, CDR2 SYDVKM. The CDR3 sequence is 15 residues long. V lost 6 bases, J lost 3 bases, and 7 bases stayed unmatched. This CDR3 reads CASRILTGDNQPQHF. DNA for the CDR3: TGTGCCAGCAGGATACTGACAGGGGACAATCAGCCCCAGCATTTT.

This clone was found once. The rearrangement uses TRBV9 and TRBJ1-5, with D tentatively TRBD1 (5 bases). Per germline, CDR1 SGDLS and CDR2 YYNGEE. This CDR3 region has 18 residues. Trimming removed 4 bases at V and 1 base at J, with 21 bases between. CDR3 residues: CASSFRGGRLRSNQPQHF. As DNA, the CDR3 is TGTGCCAGCAGCTTTAGGGGTGGAAGGTTAAGGAGCAATCAGCCCCAGCATTTT.